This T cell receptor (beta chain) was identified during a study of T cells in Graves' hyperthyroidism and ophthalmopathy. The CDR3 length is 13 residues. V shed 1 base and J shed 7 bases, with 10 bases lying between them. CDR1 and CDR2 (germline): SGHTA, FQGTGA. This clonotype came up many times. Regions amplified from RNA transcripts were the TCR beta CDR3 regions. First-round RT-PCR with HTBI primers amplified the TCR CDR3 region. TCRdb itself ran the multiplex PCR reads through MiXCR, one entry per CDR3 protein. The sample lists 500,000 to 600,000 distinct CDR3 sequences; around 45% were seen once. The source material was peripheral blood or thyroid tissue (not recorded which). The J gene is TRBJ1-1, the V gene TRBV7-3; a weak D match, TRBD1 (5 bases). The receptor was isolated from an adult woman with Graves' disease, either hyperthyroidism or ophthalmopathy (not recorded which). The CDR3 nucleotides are TGTGCCAGCAGCTTAAGGGGGGAGAGTGAAGCTTTCTTT. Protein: CASSLRGESEAFF. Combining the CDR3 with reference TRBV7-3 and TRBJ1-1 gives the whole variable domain GAGVSQTPSNKVTEKGKYVELRCDPISGHTALYWYRQSLGQGPEFLIYFQGTGAADDSGLPNDRFFAVRPEGSVSTLKIQRTERGDSAVYLCASSLRGESEAFFGQGTRLTVV.